This T cell receptor (beta chain) appears in the sequencing data of a study of blood T cell repertoires in COVID-19. Sequenced by immunoSEQ multiplex PCR; TCRdb stores in-frame clones only, minus some. The sample gives tens of thousands of clones, around 90% of which show up once; roughly 4.5% is in the top ten. CDR1 and CDR2 from the germline V gene are MNHNS and SASEGT. The V gene end was trimmed by 3 bases and the J gene end by 3 bases; junction bases not matched to a gene: 1. The CDR3 sequence is 13 residues long. The receptor comes from a man between 60 and 75 years old with COVID-19, enrolled during active disease. This chain links TRBV6-1 with TRBJ2-7, with TRBD1 identical over 8 bases. Sequencing was performed on peripheral blood. The chain's CDR3 is CASSETGVYEQYF. CDR3 coding DNA: TGTGCCAGCAGTGAGACAGGGGTCTACGAGCAGTACTTC.